The clone carrying this T cell receptor (beta chain) was seen many times. Its antigen is as yet unknown. In germline, CDR1 is KGHDR, CDR2 SFDVKD. The V gene end was trimmed by 1 base and the J gene end by 7 bases; junction bases not matched to a gene: 5. The CDR3 runs 16 residues. This entry belongs to a study of CD8 T cells in ankylosing spondylitis. Study-wide results and caveats: Blood from ankylosing spondylitis patients appeared to carry a characteristic roughly eight-variant TCR beta motif. Clones linked to disease were reported to show significant enrichment in matched ankylosing spondylitis synovial fluid. Disease-linked clones bore a CD8+ phenotype and were relatively rare in peripheral blood.

TCR beta libraries were made by quantitative 5'-RACE with molecular barcodes. TCRdb recomputed calls from the 5' RACE reads with MiXCR, one row per CDR3 protein. The repertoire consists of roughly 490,000 distinct CDR3 sequences, with approximately 5.3% occurring once and the leading ten covering approximately 4%. The rearrangement joins TRBV24-1 to TRBJ2-1; TRBD2 agrees at 11 bases. This sequence originates from a male donor with ankylosing spondylitis. Sequenced: blood, either unsorted or a sorted T cell fraction (not recorded which). CDR3 sequence reads: CATSDFTSGGKNEQFF. The CDR3 DNA reads TGTGCCACCAGTGATTTTACTAGCGGGGGCAAGAATGAGCAGTTCTTC.